A selection of T cell receptor beta chains follows, all from one sample in a study of sequential checkpoint blockade in melanoma. The repertoire was sequenced with immunoSEQ multiplex PCR; TCRdb's copy has only in-frame clones and lacks some. The sample has 26,000 or so clones; roughly nine tenths are singletons. This sample comprised CD8+ T cells sorted from blood (inferred from file names), obtained from a patient given nivolumab and ipilimumab in sequence. Source of these receptors: a human donor with melanoma. The CDR3 runs from the conserved cysteine through the conserved F or W. The D gene is left open where the match is weak. The size entry is marked missing in some rows and otherwise reads once, few, many or a size class.

TRBV7-2	TRBD1	-	TRBJ2-7	15	TGTGCCAGCAGCTTAGGACAGGGGGCGGGCTACGAGCAGTACTTC	CASSLGQGAGYEQYF
TRBV6-4	TRBD2	-	TRBJ2-1	15	TGTGCCAGCAGTGATAGAGTAGCGGGCTACAATGAGCAGTTCTTC	CASSDRVAGYNEQFF
TRBV7-2	TRBD1	once	TRBJ1-1	14	TGTGCCAGCAGCCCGACAGGGGAGAACACTGAAGCTTTCTTT	CASSPTGENTEAFF
TRBV5-6	-	-	TRBJ1-6	15	TGTGCCAGCAGCGTTGGGGGGAGGGCGGATTCACCCCTCCACTTT	CASSVGGRADSPLHF
TRBV9	TRBD1	-	TRBJ2-7	15	TGTGCCAGCAGCGTTGAAGGGGGCAGTTCCTACGAGCAGTACTTC	CASSVEGGSSYEQYF
TRBV6-5	TRBD1	once	TRBJ2-1	13	TGTGCCAGCAGTCCCGGGACAGTCAATGAGCAGTTCTTC	CASSPGTVNEQFF
TRBV7-3	-	-	TRBJ1-2	14	TGTGCCAGCAGCCTGGGCCTGGCAGGGGATGGCTACACCTTC	CASSLGLAGDGYTF
TRBV4-1	-	-	TRBJ1-2	14	TGCGCCAGCAGCCAAGAGAGACAGTCCTATGGCTACACCTTC	CASSQERQSYGYTF
TRBV7-3	-	-	TRBJ2-2	15	TGTGCCAGCAGCTTAGCGGGGTCGAACACCGGGGAGCTGTTTTTT	CASSLAGSNTGELFF
TRBV4-2	-	-	TRBJ2-7	15	TGTGCCAGCAGCCAGGAGACAGAGAACTCCTACGAGCAGTACTTC	CASSQETENSYEQYF
TRBV27	-	-	TRBJ1-1	16	TGTGCCAGCAGGTCTTATTTGGATCAGGGGCTCACTGAAGCTTTCTTT	CASRSYLDQGLTEAFF
TRBV7-2	TRBD2	-	TRBJ2-1	14	TGTGCCAGCAGCCACAGCGGGGGGGCCTATGAGCAGTTCTTC	CASSHSGGAYEQFF
TRBV9	TRBD1	-	TRBJ1-2	13	TGTGCCAGCAGCGTTACAGGGGTAGACGGCTACACCTTC	CASSVTGVDGYTF
TRBV19	-	-	TRBJ1-5	15	TGTGCCAGTAGTATGGGGTGGGGCGCGGGGCAGCCCCAGCATTTT	CASSMGWGAGQPQHF
TRBV10-3	-	-	TRBJ1-1	14	TGTGCCATCAGTGACCGGGACAAGATTACAGGGGCTTTCTTT	CAISDRDKITGAFF
TRBV5-4	-	-	TRBJ2-6	14	TGTGCCAGCAGCTGGAGCTCTGGGGCCAACGTCCTGACTTTC	CASSWSSGANVLTF
TRBV15	-	-	TRBJ2-3	14	TGTGCCACCAGCAGGCCTAAAACTACAGATACGCAGTATTTT	CATSRPKTTDTQYF
TRBV13	-	-	TRBJ1-1	14	TGTGCCAGCAGGATCCCGGACAGGAACACTGAAGCTTTCTTT	CASRIPDRNTEAFF
TRBV29-1	TRBD1	-	TRBJ2-3	14	TGCAGCATTCAGACAGGGGGCTCCCCAGATACGCAGTATTTT	CSIQTGGSPDTQYF
TRBV5-1	TRBD1	-	TRBJ1-1	17	TGCGCCAGCAGCTTGGAGGGGACAGGGGTCCTTGGGACTGAAGCTTTCTTT	CASSLEGTGVLGTEAFF
TRBV6-1	-	-	TRBJ2-7	15	TGTGCCAGCAGTTTCCCACGAGGGCCGTCCTACGAGCAGTACTTC	CASSFPRGPSYEQYF
TRBV4-2	-	-	TRBJ2-2	17	TGTGCCAGCAGCCAAGGTGGGGCAGTCGGTGGGACCGGGGAGCTGTTTTTT	CASSQGGAVGGTGELFF
TRBV5-6	-	few	TRBJ1-6	15	TGTGCCAGCAGTTACTCGTGGGGGCCTCATTCACCCCTCCACTTT	CASSYSWGPHSPLHF
TRBV27	TRBD1	once	TRBJ1-4	16	TGTGCCAGCAGTCTCGGGACAGGGGGAACTAATGAAAAACTGTTTTTT	CASSLGTGGTNEKLFF
TRBV13	TRBD1	few	TRBJ1-3	16	TGTGCCAGCAGCACCCCACAGGGGGCGGATGGAAACACCATATATTTT	CASSTPQGADGNTIYF
TRBV7-9	-	-	TRBJ2-1	13	TGTGCCAGCACCCCGGGAGCTAGAAATGAGCAGTTCTTC	CASTPGARNEQFF
TRBV6-4	TRBD2	few	TRBJ2-3	16	TGTGCCAGCAGTGACTCGACTAGCGGGAGCACAGATACGCAGTATTTT	CASSDSTSGSTDTQYF